A selection of T cell receptor beta chains follows, all from one sample in a study of T cell responses to AZD1222 COVID-19 vaccine. Assay: immunoSEQ multiplex PCR; the TCRdb copy retains only in-frame clones and omits some. The sample holds about 140,000 clones. Sequenced: peripheral blood. These receptors all come from an adult in good health. Both conserved end residues are part of each CDR3. A D gene is named only where the DNA matches it firmly.

D gene: TRBD2
V gene: TRBV3-1/TRBV3-2
J gene: TRBJ2-3
CDR3 protein: CASSVTSGTDTQYF
CDR3 DNA: TGTGCCAGCAGCGTGACTAGCGGAACAGATACGCAGTATTTT

D gene: .
V gene: TRBV20-1
J gene: TRBJ1-3
CDR3 protein: CSASESTGINSGNTIYF
CDR3 DNA: TGCAGTGCTAGTGAGTCGACAGGAATCAACTCTGGAAACACCATATATTTT

D gene: .
V gene: TRBV19
J gene: TRBJ2-2
CDR3 protein: CASSKGTPGPGELFF
CDR3 DNA: TGTGCCAGTAGTAAAGGGACACCGGGTCCGGGGGAGCTGTTTTTT

D gene: TRBD2
V gene: TRBV28
J gene: TRBJ2-7
CDR3 protein: CASSTPGRGGEQYF
CDR3 DNA: TGTGCCAGCAGTACCCCTGGGCGGGGGGGCGAGCAGTACTTC

D gene: .
V gene: TRBV6-5
J gene: TRBJ1-5
CDR3 protein: CASGPGGVRGPQHF
CDR3 DNA: TGTGCCAGCGGCCCCGGCGGGGTTCGTGGGCCCCAGCATTTT

D gene: TRBD1
V gene: TRBV28
J gene: TRBJ1-2
CDR3 protein: CASSLYIFGSRAQGARGYGYTF
CDR3 DNA: TGTGCCAGCAGTTTATATATTTTTGGAAGTCGGGCGCAGGGGGCGCGGGGCTATGGCTACACCTTC

D gene: .
V gene: TRBV18
J gene: TRBJ2-7
CDR3 protein: CASSPGTYEQYF
CDR3 DNA: TGTGCCAGCTCACCAGGAACGTACGAGCAGTACTTC

D gene: .
V gene: TRBV18
J gene: TRBJ1-4
CDR3 protein: CASSPASNEKLFF
CDR3 DNA: TGTGCCAGCTCACCAGCATCTAATGAAAAACTGTTTTTT

D gene: .
V gene: TRBV6-1
J gene: TRBJ1-5
CDR3 protein: CASSEAQNQPQHF
CDR3 DNA: TGTGCCAGCAGTGAAGCCCAAAATCAGCCCCAGCATTTT

D gene: .
V gene: TRBV7-2
J gene: TRBJ2-3
CDR3 protein: CASSAGSGVDTQYF
CDR3 DNA: TGTGCCAGCAGCGCAGGCTCAGGTGTTGATACGCAGTATTTT

D gene: TRBD2
V gene: TRBV19
J gene: TRBJ2-7
CDR3 protein: CASSKGGGSYEQYF
CDR3 DNA: TGTGCCAGTAGTAAGGGCGGGGGCTCCTACGAGCAGTACTTC

D gene: .
V gene: TRBV7-8
J gene: TRBJ2-2
CDR3 protein: CASSLGSLTSTGELFF
CDR3 DNA: TGTGCCAGCAGCTTAGGCAGTTTAACTTCCACCGGGGAGCTGTTTTTT

D gene: .
V gene: TRBV7-3
J gene: TRBJ1-2
CDR3 protein: CASTGGQGYTF
CDR3 DNA: TGTGCCAGCACTGGGGGGCAAGGCTACACCTTC

D gene: .
V gene: TRBV5-1
J gene: TRBJ1-1
CDR3 protein: CASSWGGVQTEAFF
CDR3 DNA: TGCGCCAGCAGCTGGGGGGGCGTTCAGACTGAAGCTTTCTTT

D gene: TRBD1
V gene: TRBV18
J gene: TRBJ1-1
CDR3 protein: CASSALQGAAEAFF
CDR3 DNA: TGTGCCAGCTCAGCGTTACAGGGGGCGGCTGAAGCTTTCTTT

D gene: .
V gene: TRBV24-1
J gene: TRBJ2-3
CDR3 protein: CATSDVGGDHTDTQYF
CDR3 DNA: TGTGCCACCAGTGATGTCGGGGGAGATCACACAGATACGCAGTATTTT

D gene: .
V gene: TRBV2
J gene: TRBJ2-7
CDR3 protein: CASTGDRDSTYEQYF
CDR3 DNA: TGTGCCAGCACCGGCGACAGGGACTCGACCTACGAGCAGTACTTC

D gene: TRBD1
V gene: TRBV4-3
J gene: TRBJ2-7
CDR3 protein: CASSQDIPRDRGYEQYF
CDR3 DNA: TGCGCCAGCAGCCAAGATATTCCTAGGGACAGGGGCTACGAGCAGTACTTC

D gene: .
V gene: TRBV7-2
J gene: TRBJ1-5
CDR3 protein: CASSARGGNQPQHF
CDR3 DNA: TGTGCCAGCAGCGCCCGGGGGGGCAATCAGCCCCAGCATTTT

D gene: .
V gene: TRBV6-5
J gene: TRBJ1-4
CDR3 protein: CASSLQRGGPEKLFF
CDR3 DNA: TGTGCCAGCAGTCTCCAACGGGGCGGCCCTGAAAAACTGTTTTTT

D gene: .
V gene: TRBV20-1
J gene: TRBJ1-6
CDR3 protein: CSASTRGGWDSPLHF
CDR3 DNA: TGCAGTGCTAGTACCAGGGGAGGTTGGGACTCACCCCTCCACTTT

D gene: .
V gene: TRBV28
J gene: TRBJ2-7
CDR3 protein: CASSFVRSSYEQYF
CDR3 DNA: TGTGCCAGCAGTTTTGTCCGGTCCTCCTACGAGCAGTACTTC

D gene: .
V gene: TRBV3-1/TRBV3-2
J gene: TRBJ1-3
CDR3 protein: CASSQVPGGRGLTIYF
CDR3 DNA: TGTGCCAGCAGCCAAGTCCCGGGAGGTAGGGGCCTCACCATATATTTT

D gene: TRBD1
V gene: TRBV11-2
J gene: TRBJ1-5
CDR3 protein: CASSLGGQDQPQHF
CDR3 DNA: TGTGCCAGCAGCCTAGGGGGACAGGATCAGCCCCAGCATTTT

D gene: .
V gene: TRBV11-3
J gene: TRBJ1-1
CDR3 protein: CASSLDRPNTEAFF
CDR3 DNA: TGTGCCAGCAGCTTAGACAGACCAAACACTGAAGCTTTCTTT

D gene: TRBD2
V gene: TRBV3-1/TRBV3-2
J gene: TRBJ2-3
CDR3 protein: CASSSRLAGGRDTQYF
CDR3 DNA: TGTGCCAGCAGCTCCCGACTAGCGGGGGGGCGAGATACGCAGTATTTT

D gene: TRBD1
V gene: TRBV4-3
J gene: TRBJ2-5
CDR3 protein: CASSQDRGFQETQYF
CDR3 DNA: TGCGCCAGCAGTCAGGACAGGGGATTCCAAGAGACCCAGTACTTC

D gene: .
V gene: TRBV4-2
J gene: TRBJ1-4
CDR3 protein: CASSQGGISEKLFF
CDR3 DNA: TGTGCCAGCAGCCAAGGGGGCATTAGTGAAAAACTGTTTTTT

D gene: .
V gene: TRBV5-5
J gene: TRBJ2-3
CDR3 protein: CASSPQWSTSTDTQYF
CDR3 DNA: TGTGCCAGCAGCCCCCAGTGGAGTACTAGCACAGATACGCAGTATTTT

D gene: .
V gene: TRBV5-6
J gene: TRBJ1-5
CDR3 protein: CASSLGGWQPQHF
CDR3 DNA: TGTGCCAGCAGCTTGGGGGGGTGGCAGCCCCAGCATTTT

D gene: .
V gene: TRBV30
J gene: TRBJ2-3
CDR3 protein: CAWNLGGDTQYF
CDR3 DNA: TGTGCCTGGAATCTCGGGGGAGATACGCAGTATTTT

D gene: TRBD2
V gene: TRBV2
J gene: TRBJ2-3
CDR3 protein: CASSELAGGTDTQYF
CDR3 DNA: TGTGCCAGCAGTGAACTAGCGGGGGGCACAGATACGCAGTATTTT

D gene: .
V gene: TRBV5-1
J gene: TRBJ1-3
CDR3 protein: CASGRDSGNTIYF
CDR3 DNA: TGCGCCAGCGGTCGGGACTCTGGAAACACCATATATTTT

D gene: .
V gene: TRBV30
J gene: TRBJ2-5
CDR3 protein: CAWSQQTQYF
CDR3 DNA: TGTGCCTGGAGTCAACAGACCCAGTACTTC

D gene: .
V gene: TRBV5-6
J gene: TRBJ2-3
CDR3 protein: CASSLGHTDTQYF
CDR3 DNA: TGTGCCAGCAGCTTGGGGCATACGGATACGCAGTATTTT

D gene: TRBD1
V gene: TRBV5-4
J gene: TRBJ2-7
CDR3 protein: CASSSDRGKQYF
CDR3 DNA: TGTGCCAGCAGCTCGGACAGGGGGAAGCAGTACTTC

D gene: .
V gene: TRBV5-6
J gene: TRBJ1-1
CDR3 protein: CASSLNAWNPTEAFF
CDR3 DNA: TGTGCCAGCAGCTTGAATGCGTGGAATCCCACTGAAGCTTTCTTT

D gene: TRBD1
V gene: TRBV29-1
J gene: TRBJ1-5
CDR3 protein: CSAQGANQPQHF
CDR3 DNA: TGCAGCGCCCAGGGGGCGAATCAGCCCCAGCATTTT

D gene: .
V gene: TRBV29-1
J gene: TRBJ1-1
CDR3 protein: CSVEETGGTEAFF
CDR3 DNA: TGCAGCGTTGAAGAAACGGGGGGAACTGAAGCTTTCTTT

D gene: .
V gene: TRBV2
J gene: TRBJ1-4
CDR3 protein: CASSDRGLSNEKLFF
CDR3 DNA: TGTGCCAGCAGTGACAGGGGTCTCAGTAATGAAAAACTGTTTTTT

D gene: TRBD2
V gene: TRBV6-2/TRBV6-3
J gene: TRBJ2-3
CDR3 protein: CASSPYSGASTDTQYF
CDR3 DNA: TGTGCCAGCAGTCCATATAGCGGGGCTAGCACAGATACGCAGTATTTT

D gene: TRBD1
V gene: TRBV11-3
J gene: TRBJ1-1
CDR3 protein: CASSFEGAVEAFF
CDR3 DNA: TGTGCCAGCAGCTTCGAGGGGGCTGTTGAAGCTTTCTTT